The 20 T cell receptor beta chains presented below share a single source sample, sequenced in a study of shared clonotypes between healthy human individuals. TCRdb keeps only in-frame clones here, not all; method: immunoSEQ multiplex PCR. The sample shows some 680,000 clones, around 73% of them seen only once. What was sequenced was memory CD4+ T cells sorted from blood. The subset: CD45RA-negative fraction. These receptors were taken from a woman aged 30 to 39 in good health.

The V call is TRBV11-1, the J call TRBJ1-1; 9 bases align to TRBD1. The CDR3 runs 14 residues. J gave up 1 base and V 5 bases, and 2 bases lay outside the gene matches. Per the germline V gene, CDR1 is SGHAT and CDR2 is FQDESV (reference sequence). DNA of the CDR3: TGTGCCAGCAGCCGGGGACAGGGGAACACTGAAGCTTTCTTT. Translated: CASSRGQGNTEAFF.

The V and J genes are TRBV6-6 and TRBJ1-5, with a weak D call TRBD1 (5 bases). With 7 bases removed from V and 2 bases from J, the gap between germline ends came to 9 bases. Per germline, CDR1 MNHNY and CDR2 SVGAGI (reference sequence). The CDR3 runs to 13 residues. The CDR3 spells CASTPGGNQPQHF. CDR3 sequence (DNA): TGTGCCAGCACCCCGGGGGGCAATCAGCCCCAGCATTTT.

This clone has just a few counts. This chain joins TRBV30 and TRBJ1-1; D gene uncertain. V was shortened by 3 bases and J by 1 base, with 9 bases between the two germline ends. Germline V CDR1 and CDR2: GTSNPN, SVGIG (reference sequence). The CDR3 spans 13 residues. The CDR3 loop is CAWRIDGNTEAFF. CDR3 nucleotide sequence: TGTGCCTGGAGGATTGACGGGAACACTGAAGCTTTCTTT.

This sequence joins TRBV11-2 and TRBJ2-3; D tentatively fits TRBD1 or TRBD2 (5 bases each). The V gene's germline CDR1 is SGHAT and CDR2 FQNNGV. The CDR3 spans 13 residues. Trimming took off 1 base at V and 5 bases at J, with 7 bases between the two ends. In DNA form, the CDR3 reads TGTGCCAGCAGCTTAGCGAGGGGAGATACGCAGTATTTT. It encodes CASSLARGDTQYF. The full variable domain, with the rest looked up from reference TRBV11-2 and TRBJ2-3, is EAGVAQSPRYKIIEKRQSVAFWCNPISGHATLYWYQQILGQGPKLLIQFQNNGVVDDSQLPKDRFSAERLKGVDSTLKIQPAKLEDSAVYLCASSLARGDTQYFGPGTRLTVL.

This clone has just a few counts. This chain uses TRBV7-2 with TRBJ2-2; 11 bases are a match to TRBD2. With V trimmed by 5 bases and J by 7 bases, 9 bases remained unmatched. The CDR3 sequence is 16 residues long. The germline V gene encodes CDR1 SGHTA and CDR2 FQGNSA. The DNA of the CDR3 is TGTGCCAGCAGCCGCCTAGCGGGAGGCACGGGCGGGGAGCTGTTTTTT. Protein product: CASSRLAGGTGGELFF.

CDR3 nucleotides: TGTGCCAGCTCGCGAACAGGGGATCATCAGTACTTC. Translated: CASSRTGDHQYF. The chain couples TRBV18 to TRBJ2-4; TRBD1 agrees at 7 bases. In germline, CDR1 is KGHSH, CDR2 LQKENI. V was clipped by 6 bases and J by 12 bases; unmatched bases: 8. The CDR3 consists of 12 residues.

V and J are TRBV6-4 and TRBJ2-1; D is ambiguous. This CDR3 is 13 amino acids long. Deletions cut 4 bases from V and 12 bases from J, with 16 bases between. Germline lookup yields CDR1 MRHNA and CDR2 SNTAGT. This CDR3 is CASSAYSSGRQFF. The CDR3 DNA follows: TGTGCCAGCAGTGCATATTCTAGTGGACGGCAGTTCTTC.

The V and J genes are TRBV10-3 and TRBJ2-7, with TRBD1 matching 12 bases. The CDR3 sequence is 18 residues long. Trimming removed 3 bases from V and 2 bases from J; junction bases left unmatched: 11. CDR1 is ENHRY, CDR2 SYGVKD, per germline. The CDR3 protein is CAISEAGTGGAGPYEQYF. CDR3 DNA: TGTGCCATCAGTGAAGCCGGGACAGGGGGCGCGGGGCCCTACGAGCAGTACTTC.

The V gene is TRBV5-1, the J gene TRBJ1-1; D remains ambiguous. V gave up 2 bases and J gave up 5 bases, with 10 bases separating them. The CDR3 has 13 amino acids. Germline V gene data show CDR1 as SGHRS and CDR2 as YFSETQ. The CDR3 here is CASSFQVETEAFF. Written as DNA, the CDR3 is TGCGCCAGCAGCTTTCAGGTGGAAACTGAAGCTTTCTTT.

The rearrangement joins TRBV6-1 to TRBJ1-4; D is unclear. V shed 11 bases and J shed 4 bases, with 14 bases lying between them. This CDR3 region has 13 residues. CDR1 MNHNS and CDR2 SASEGT come from the germline V gene. CDR3 DNA sequence: TGTGCCGGTAGTAGGACGGTTAATGAAAAACTGTTTTTT. Translation gives CAGSRTVNEKLFF.

The chain recombines TRBV7-7 with TRBJ2-1; 10 nucleotides match TRBD2. The CDR3 is 15 residues long. The V gene end was trimmed by 4 bases and the J gene end by 4 bases; junction bases not matched to a gene: 4. CDR1 is SSHAT, CDR2 FNYEAQ, per germline (reference sequence). The CDR3: CASSSGLARYNEQFF. The CDR3 nucleotides read TGTGCCAGCAGCTCGGGACTAGCGAGGTACAATGAGCAGTTCTTC.

The gene calls are TRBV28 and TRBJ1-2, with 8 bases that match TRBD1. The CDR3 length is 16 residues. CDR1 is MDHEN, CDR2 SYDVKM, per germline. The V and J ends lost 6 bases and 6 bases, in that order; junction bases with no gene match: 15. The CDR3 loop reads CASSIRNRLDRDGYTF. CDR3 DNA sequence: TGTGCCAGCAGCATTAGAAACCGCCTGGACAGGGATGGCTACACCTTC.

The chain combines TRBV10-1 with TRBJ2-2, with D unresolved. The V end was cut by 0 bases, the J end by 1 base, with 6 bases between. The CDR3 loop spans 15 amino acids. CDR1 and CDR2 from the germline V gene are WNHNN and SYGVQD (reference sequence). The DNA for the CDR3 is TGCGCCAGCAGTGAGTCTTTGGGGAACACCGGGGAGCTGTTTTTT. Amino acid sequence: CASSESLGNTGELFF.

The rearrangement links TRBV27 to TRBJ2-7; 8 positions match TRBD1. The CDR3 has 15 amino acids. V was clipped by 5 bases and J by 2 bases; unmatched bases: 8. The germline gives CDR1 MNHEY, CDR2 SMNVEV (reference sequence). CDR3 bases: TGTGCCAGCAGTCTAGGACAGGGTCGGACCTACGAGCAGTACTTC. It yields the protein CASSLGQGRTYEQYF.

J is TRBJ2-7 and V is TRBV18; D ambiguous. The CDR3 loop spans 16 amino acids. Per germline, CDR1 KGHSH and CDR2 LQKENI. Trimming removed 2 bases from V and 5 bases from J, with 19 bases in between. CDR3 amino acids: CASSPFVGKHQDEQYF. Here the CDR3 DNA reads TGTGCCAGCTCACCATTTGTGGGTAAACATCAGGACGAGCAGTACTTC.

The chain couples TRBV7-2 to TRBJ1-1; 8 bases match TRBD1. This CDR3 is 14 amino acids long. Per the germline V gene, CDR1 is SGHTA and CDR2 is FQGNSA. Germline trimming cut 4 bases from V and 2 bases from J; bases unmatched to any gene: 3. CDR3 coding DNA: TGTGCCAGCAGCTACGGACAGGGAAACACTGAAGCTTTCTTT. Its translation is CASSYGQGNTEAFF.

The rearrangement links TRBV28 to TRBJ2-1; the D gene is possibly TRBD1 (5 bases). Germline assignment: CDR1 MDHEN and CDR2 SYDVKM. The V end lost 7 bases, the J end lost 8 bases, and 9 bases lay between the germline ends. CDR3 length: 11 residues. The CDR3 spells CASTWGHEQFF. Written as DNA, the CDR3 is TGTGCCAGCACCTGGGGCCATGAGCAGTTCTTC.

The chain has TRBV14 and TRBJ2-6; 8 bases are shared with TRBD1. The CDR3 contains 18 residues. Germline V lookup: CDR1 SGHDN, CDR2 FVKESK. The V gene end was trimmed by 5 bases and the J gene end by 0 bases; junction bases not matched to a gene: 9. CDR3 amino acids: CASSALTGASSGANVLTF. CDR3 sequence (DNA): TGTGCCAGCAGCGCTTTGACAGGGGCGTCCTCTGGGGCCAACGTCCTGACTTTC.

This sequence joins TRBV2 and TRBJ2-1; D not certain. This CDR3 is 11 amino acids long. From germline, CDR1 is SNHLY and CDR2 FYNNEI. V lost 7 bases to trimming and J lost 7 bases, with 8 bases between them. This CDR3 is CASMLGNEQFF. In nucleotides, the CDR3 is TGTGCCAGCATGTTGGGGAATGAGCAGTTCTTC.

The rearrangement links TRBV6-5 to TRBJ1-2, with D unclear. The V end lost 5 bases, the J end lost 2 bases, and 12 bases lay between the germline ends. The CDR3 runs 14 residues. Germline CDR1 is MNHEY and CDR2 is SVGAGI. Here the CDR3 reads CASSQIAFNYGYTF. The CDR3 nucleotides are TGTGCCAGCAGTCAAATAGCCTTCAACTATGGCTACACCTTC.